The source of this TCR beta chain is a study of blood T cell repertoires in COVID-19. Seattle cases were enrolled at active infection and followed longitudinally. In the study's own analysis: Estimates of nucleated cell counts were drawn from the amplification of reference gene primers. Some clones are missing from TCRdb's copy, which holds only in-frame ones; the method was immunoSEQ multiplex PCR. Clone size and the V and J calls come from that table; the DNA yielded D and trimming. This sample carries 50,000 to 55,000 clones, 82% of them seen once, and the ten largest clones take roughly 10%. The CDR3 loop spans 16 amino acids. V shed 4 bases, J shed 4 bases, and the junction held 6 bases outside the gene matches. CDR1 is SGHNT, CDR2 YENEEA, per germline.

Sequenced input: peripheral blood. The receptor was isolated from a man older than 75 with COVID-19, enrolled during active disease. The chain carries TRBV11-3 and TRBJ2-2, with 10 bases aligning to TRBD2. The CDR3 region has the DNA TGTGCCAGCAGCTCCCGGACTAGCGGAGTCACCGGGGAGCTGTTTTTT. Protein product: CASSSRTSGVTGELFF.